This T cell receptor beta chain was captured in a study of cytomegalovirus exposure and HLA in healthy donors. Broader study findings: Solely CMV serostatus was available to characterize immune exposure. Analyses of presence/absence relied on an assumption of roughly uniform sequencing depth across donors. There were several of the most significant clusters that appeared linked to common viral pathogens in a later analysis.

With 60 Vbeta and 13 Jbeta primers, the PCR was carried out. Sequencing used immunoSEQ multiplex PCR; TCRdb keeps in-frame clones, though not all of them. The table records 76,000 or so clones, under 85% of them present only once. The germline gives CDR1 MGHRA, CDR2 YSYEKL. V dropped 3 bases and J dropped 7; count of bases not matched to a gene: 3. This CDR3 has 14 amino acids. In this sample, this clone turned up a few times. The antigen remains undetermined. This receptor was obtained from a woman in her thirties or forties in good health and CMV-seropositive. The material sequenced was PBMCs. This sequence joins TRBV4-1 and TRBJ2-1; 10 nucleotides align to TRBD2. This CDR3 reads CASSQLAGDNEQFF. CDR3 nucleotide sequence: TGCGCCAGCAGCCAGCTAGCGGGGGATAATGAGCAGTTCTTC.